Presented here are 2 T cell receptor beta chains from one specimen sequenced in a study of cytomegalovirus exposure and HLA in healthy donors. The PCR had 60 Vbeta and 13 Jbeta primers. Sequencing was performed with immunoSEQ multiplex PCR; in TCRdb, only in-frame clones are kept and a portion is missing. The data contain approximately 90,000 clones, 7.6% of them singletons. Sequenced material: PBMCs. These receptors all come from a man aged 50 to 60 in good health and CMV-seronegative.

V and J are TRBV9 and TRBJ1-1; D remains ambiguous. V was shortened by 1 base and J by 1 base, with 5 bases between the two germline ends. Germline V gives CDR1 SGDLS, CDR2 YYNGEE. The CDR3 totals 13 residues. This CDR3 reads CASSVLGNTEAFF. Written as DNA, the CDR3 is TGTGCCAGCAGCGTACTAGGGAACACTGAAGCTTTCTTT.

This clone was detected only a few times. J is TRBJ2-7 and V is TRBV5-5; 10 bases match TRBD1. CDR3 size: 16 residues. The junction had 8 bases not matched to a gene; V was cut back by 0 bases and J by 5 bases. Germline values: CDR1 SGHKS, CDR2 YYEKEE (reference sequence). The CDR3 coding sequence is TGTGCCAGCAGCTTGGTCCGGACAGGGGGTTTAAACGAGCAGTACTTC. Its protein is CASSLVRTGGLNEQYF.